This T cell receptor beta chain was retrieved from a study of cytomegalovirus exposure and HLA in healthy donors. The CDR3 is 14 residues long. Germline V gene data show CDR1 as SGHNT and CDR2 as YYREEE (reference sequence). V lost 5 bases and J 6 bases, leaving 17 bases between the germline ends. The PCR was carried out with 60 Vbeta primers and 13 Jbeta primers. In the original analysis: Unique TCR beta chains numbered around 80 million in a later analysis, with 10 million to 14 million shared. Only in-frame clones appear in the TCRdb table, and some are missing; sequencing was by immunoSEQ multiplex PCR. From that table come the V and J calls and clone size; the DNA was used to work out D and trimming. The table lists 110,000 or so clones, approximately 80% of them singletons.

The sequence was collected from a man aged 18 to 35 in good health and CMV-seropositive. The chain links TRBV5-4 to TRBJ1-1; the D is unclear. The sequenced sample consisted of PBMCs. The CDR3 sequence is CASRPLSVPSEAFF. The CDR3 DNA sequence: TGTGCCAGCAGACCGCTTTCAGTTCCTTCTGAAGCTTTCTTT. The variable domain in full, with the rest retrieved from reference TRBV5-4 and TRBJ1-1, is ETGVTQSPTHLIKTRGQQVTLRCSSQSGHNTVSWYQQALGQGPQFIFQYYREEENGRGNFPPRFSGLQFPNYSSELNVNALELDDSALYLCASRPLSVPSEAFFGQGTRLTVV.